The next 22 T cell receptor beta chains were all read from a single sample in a study of beta chain features in type 1 diabetes. Expressed TCRB transcripts were sequenced, since all the RNA that had been isolated was reverse transcribed. Generated by immunoSEQ multiplex PCR, the TCRdb table keeps only in-frame clones and is missing some. Of 350,000 to 450,000 clones in the sample, around 16% were seen once. The sequencing input was naive CD4+ T cells from blood. These TCRs come from a woman aged 18-29 years in good health.

This clone was observed a handful of times. The chain has TRBV28 and TRBJ2-3; 8 bases fit TRBD2. Germline assignment: CDR1 MDHEN and CDR2 SYDVKM. This CDR3 has 16 residues. The J segment lost 5 bases and the V segment lost 3 bases, leaving 10 bases of the junction unmatched. In DNA form, the CDR3 reads TGTGCCAGCAGTTTGTCTAGCGGGCTCCGGGGAGATACGCAGTATTTT. It encodes CASSLSSGLRGDTQYF.

The chain recombines TRBV5-1 with TRBJ2-5, with 8 positions matching TRBD2. Trimming removed 4 bases from V and 3 bases from J; junction bases left unmatched: 5. The CDR3 totals 14 residues. Germline V gene sequence: CDR1 SGHRS, CDR2 YFSETQ. The chain's CDR3 is CASSHLSGEETQYF. The CDR3 coding sequence is TGCGCCAGCAGCCACCTTAGCGGGGAAGAGACCCAGTACTTC.

This chain links TRBV5-1 with TRBJ1-1, with D unclear. V was pared by 4 bases and J by 5 bases, with 15 bases between. The germline V gene encodes CDR1 SGHRS and CDR2 YFSETQ. This CDR3 spans 14 amino acids. The CDR3 reads CASSETATGTEAFF. CDR3 nucleotide sequence: TGCGCCAGCAGCGAAACAGCGACGGGGACTGAAGCTTTCTTT. The full variable domain, completed using reference TRBV5-1 and TRBJ1-1, is KAGVTQTPRYLIKTRGQQVTLSCSPISGHRSVSWYQQTPGQGLQFLFEYFSETQRNKGNFPGRFSGRQFSNSRSEMNVSTLELGDSALYLCASSETATGTEAFFGQGTRLTVV.

This clone has just a few counts. The CDR3 sequence: CASSLAASYEQYF. CDR3 coding DNA: TGTGCCAGCAGTTTAGCGGCCTCCTACGAGCAGTACTTC. The rearrangement uses TRBV6-5 and TRBJ2-7; a possible D gene is TRBD2 (6 bases). Germline CDR1 MNHEY, CDR2 SVGAGI. V shed 4 bases and J shed 0 bases, with 7 bases lying between them. The CDR3 sequence is 13 residues long.

This clone has just a few counts. The chain uses TRBV7-9 and TRBJ2-1; a weak D match, TRBD2 (6 bases). The ends were cut back, 0 bases at V and 9 bases at J, with 12 bases in the middle. The germline gives CDR1 SEHNR, CDR2 FQNEAQ (reference sequence). This CDR3 contains 14 residues. The CDR3 DNA reads TGTGCCAGCAGCTTAGCGGCTGGGCGGGGTGAGCAGTTCTTC. Translating gives CASSLAAGRGEQFF.

The rearrangement links TRBV6-5 to TRBJ1-5; TRBD1 aligns across 7 bases. The germline V gene has CDR1 MNHEY and CDR2 SVGAGI. The CDR3 runs 13 residues. The V and J ends lost 6 bases and 2 bases, in that order; junction bases with no gene match: 1. CDR3 sequence: CASRTGGNQPQHF. DNA of the CDR3: TGTGCCAGCAGAACAGGGGGCAATCAGCCCCAGCATTTT.

The rearrangement joins TRBV28 to TRBJ2-5; the match to TRBD1 covers 8 bases. J lost 5 bases, V lost 2 bases, and 7 bases had no gene match. The CDR3 has 15 amino acids. CDR1 and CDR2 (germline): MDHEN, SYDVKM. The CDR3 DNA sequence: TGTGCCAGCAGTTTAGTTCGGACAGGGCTGGAGACCCAGTACTTC. This encodes CASSLVRTGLETQYF.

V usage is TRBV9 and J usage is TRBJ2-2, with no clear D. This CDR3 has 13 residues. V was cut by 5 bases and J by 2 bases, with 7 bases left in between. Germline V gene sequence: CDR1 SGDLS, CDR2 YYNGEE. CDR3 protein: CASSPQNTGELFF. CDR3 bases: TGTGCCAGCAGTCCCCAAAACACCGGGGAGCTGTTTTTT.

This clone has more than one count but fewer than ten. The chain employs TRBV6-5 and TRBJ2-5, with 9 bases identical to TRBD1. Trimming removed 1 base from V and 4 bases from J; junction bases left unmatched: 4. Looked up from germline, CDR1 is MNHEY and CDR2 is SVGAGI. The CDR3 covers 15 residues. The CDR3 protein is CASSYFGQGIETQYF. The DNA of the CDR3 is TGTGCCAGCAGTTACTTTGGACAGGGGATAGAGACCCAGTACTTC.

The rearrangement uses TRBV7-2 and TRBJ2-7, with D perhaps TRBD2 (6 bases). Germline values: CDR1 SGHTA, CDR2 FQGNSA. This CDR3 spans 13 amino acids. Trimming stripped 8 bases from V and 4 bases from J, with 15 bases between. In nucleotides, the CDR3 is TGTGCCAGCTTCGGGGGTATGGGTTACGAGCAGTACTTC. Encoded protein: CASFGGMGYEQYF. Full variable domain (remainder filled in from reference TRBV7-2 and TRBJ2-7): GAGVSQSPSNKVTEKGKDVELRCDPISGHTALYWYRQSLGQGLEFLIYFQGNSAPDKSGLPSDRFSAERTGGSVSTLTIQRTQQEDSAVYLCASFGGMGYEQYFGPGTRLTVT.

The table lists this clone with a few counts. The V call is TRBV18, the J call TRBJ2-7; no reliable D call. The germline V gene encodes CDR1 KGHSH and CDR2 LQKENI. The CDR3 has 13 residues. Trimming pared 3 bases from V and 0 bases from J, leaving 6 bases between. Here the CDR3 reads CASSPASSYEQYF. CDR3 DNA: TGTGCCAGCTCACCCGCCAGCTCCTACGAGCAGTACTTC.

The rearrangement uses TRBV18 and TRBJ2-7, with TRBD1 as a possible D gene (6 bases). V was pared by 6 bases and J by 3 bases, with 12 bases between. The germline V gene encodes CDR1 KGHSH and CDR2 LQKENI. The CDR3 has 13 residues. CDR3 sequence (DNA): TGTGCCAGCTCTCCCAGGGGCTTCTACGAGCAGTACTTC. This codes for CASSPRGFYEQYF.

V usage is TRBV7-2 and J usage is TRBJ2-7; D is undetermined. Trimming pared 2 bases from V and 6 bases from J, leaving 8 bases between. CDR1 and CDR2 from the germline V gene are SGHTA and FQGNSA. This CDR3 region has 12 residues. This CDR3 reads CASSLIRGEQYF. CDR3 bases: TGTGCCAGCAGCTTAATAAGAGGCGAGCAGTACTTC.

The table lists this clone with a few counts. The rearrangement links TRBV28 to TRBJ2-4; maybe TRBD1 (6 bases). Deletions cut 5 bases from V and 5 bases from J, with 7 bases between. CDR3 length: 12 amino acids. The germline V gene has CDR1 MDHEN and CDR2 SYDVKM. In DNA, the CDR3 is TGTGCCAGCAGTCGGACAGAAAACATTCAGTACTTC. It yields the protein CASSRTENIQYF.

The rearrangement links TRBV7-6 to TRBJ1-5; possibly TRBD1 for D (5 bases). The V end was cut by 1 base, the J end by 2 bases, with 9 bases between. CDR3 size: 15 residues. Germline CDR1 and CDR2: SGHVS and FNYEAQ. The CDR3 bases are TGTGCCAGCAGCTTAGGGGGGGTGGGCAATCAGCCCCAGCATTTT. Translation: CASSLGGVGNQPQHF. Looking up the rest from reference TRBV7-6 and TRBJ1-5 gives the full variable domain: GAGVSQSPRYKVTKRGQDVALRCDPISGHVSLYWYRQALGQGPEFLTYFNYEAQQDKSGLPNDRFSAERPEGSISTLTIQRTEQRDSAMYRCASSLGGVGNQPQHFGDGTRLSIL.

The chain combines TRBV5-1 with TRBJ2-2; TRBD1 aligns across 8 bases. This CDR3 comprises 16 residues. Germline lookup yields CDR1 SGHRS and CDR2 YFSETQ. J was trimmed by 8 bases and V by 3 bases; bases with no gene match: 12. CDR3 coding DNA: TGCGCCAGCAGCTCTGGACAGGGTGCGGTTTTGGGGGAGCTGTTTTTT. It is translated as CASSSGQGAVLGELFF.

This clone was observed a handful of times. The gene calls are TRBV28 and TRBJ2-1; 7 bases fit TRBD2. The CDR3 has 15 residues. V shed 4 bases, J shed 9 bases, and the junction held 12 bases outside the gene matches. Germline CDR1 is MDHEN and CDR2 is SYDVKM. This CDR3 is CASSSEGEGLIEQFF. The CDR3 DNA follows: TGTGCCAGCAGTTCCGAAGGGGAGGGCCTGATTGAGCAGTTCTTC. Full variable domain (missing parts from reference TRBV28 and TRBJ2-1): DVKVTQSSRYLVKRTGEKVFLECVQDMDHENMFWYRQDPGLGLRLIYFSYDVKMKEKGDIPEGYSVSREKKERFSLILESASTNQTSMYLCASSSEGEGLIEQFFGPGTRLTVL.

The V and J genes are TRBV28 and TRBJ2-7, with 10 nucleotides matching TRBD1. Germline CDR1 and CDR2: MDHEN and SYDVKM. The CDR3 contains 15 residues. The V and J ends lost 3 bases and 4 bases, in that order; junction bases with no gene match: 6. CDR3 sequence reads: CASSFAGQGVYEQYF. Written as DNA, the CDR3 is TGTGCCAGCAGTTTCGCCGGACAGGGGGTTTACGAGCAGTACTTC.

V usage is TRBV29-1 and J usage is TRBJ1-5, with 10 bases aligning to TRBD1. CDR1 is SQVTM and CDR2 is ANQGSEA in the germline V gene. This CDR3 has 13 residues. V was clipped by 5 bases and J by 5 bases; unmatched bases: 3. The CDR3, as DNA: TGCAGCGTTTCAGGGACAGGGGATCAGCCCCAGCATTTT. Its translation is CSVSGTGDQPQHF.

This rearrangement joins TRBV29-1 to TRBJ2-1; D might be TRBD2 (5 bases). The CDR3 contains 14 residues. The germline V and J ends were trimmed by 6 bases and 8 bases, with 20 bases remaining between them. Germline V CDR1 and CDR2: SQVTM, ANQGSEA. The CDR3 loop reads CSVPWAGGSDEQFF. CDR3 DNA sequence: TGCAGCGTGCCCTGGGCGGGCGGTTCGGATGAGCAGTTCTTC.

The sample holds a few counts of this clone. The chain has TRBV30 and TRBJ1-1, with D unresolved. The V end was cut by 2 bases, the J end by 6 bases, with 7 bases between. The CDR3 length is 11 residues. The V gene's germline CDR1 is GTSNPN and CDR2 SVGIG (reference sequence). CDR3 amino acids: CAWSSTSEAFF. CDR3 sequence (DNA): TGTGCCTGGAGTTCGACATCTGAAGCTTTCTTT.

The chain joins TRBV4-1 to TRBJ1-2; D possibly corresponds to TRBD1 (5 bases). Germline-derived CDR1 and CDR2 are MGHRA and YSYEKL. The CDR3 spans 13 residues. V lost 0 bases, J lost 7 bases, and 9 bases lay in between. The CDR3 sequence: CASSQDRVGGYTF. CDR3 DNA sequence: TGCGCCAGCAGCCAAGACAGGGTTGGTGGCTACACCTTC.